A single sample is the source of the 10 T cell receptor beta chains below, sequenced in a study of T cell responses to AZD1222 COVID-19 vaccine. The table came from immunoSEQ multiplex PCR; TCRdb's copy has only in-frame clones and leaves some out. Among roughly 100,000 clones listed, roughly 88% were seen once. The sample consisted of peripheral blood, taken on day 0 of AZD1222 vaccination. All receptors derive from an adult in good health.

CDR3 amino acids: CASSQSGQGANYGYTF. The CDR3 region has the DNA TGTGCCAGCAGCCAATCGGGACAGGGGGCTAACTATGGCTACACCTTC. The chain combines TRBV6-4 with TRBJ1-2, with 11 bases that match TRBD1. Trimming removed 6 bases from V and 0 bases from J; junction bases left unmatched: 6. Germline V gives CDR1 MRHNA, CDR2 SNTAGT. CDR3 length: 16 residues.

This chain joins TRBV6-5 and TRBJ1-5; 7 bases line up with TRBD1. Germline V gene sequence: CDR1 MNHEY, CDR2 SVGAGI. CDR3 length: 14 amino acids. J was trimmed by 7 bases and V by 2 bases; bases with no gene match: 5. CDR3 coding DNA: TGTGCCAGCAGTTACACACAGGGGAAACAGCCCCAGCATTTT. It specifies CASSYTQGKQPQHF.

This clone appeared a single time. The chain employs TRBV27 and TRBJ2-7, with 9 bases lining up with TRBD2. Germline CDR1 reads MNHEY; CDR2 reads SMNVEV (reference sequence). The CDR3 totals 17 residues. With 3 bases clipped from V and 2 bases from J, the junction kept 11 bases outside the gene matches. CDR3 nucleotide sequence: TGTGCCAGCAGTTTCATGCGCGGGAGGGCTTTAACCTACGAGCAGTACTTC. Translating gives CASSFMRGRALTYEQYF.

This chain joins TRBV13 and TRBJ1-1, with TRBD1 matching 11 bases. The germline V gene has CDR1 PRHDT and CDR2 FYEKMQ (reference sequence). This CDR3 contains 15 residues. V was clipped by 3 bases and J by 3 bases; unmatched bases: 3. The CDR3 sequence: CASSFRTGGHTEAFF. CDR3 nucleotide sequence: TGTGCCAGCAGCTTTCGGACAGGGGGCCACACTGAAGCTTTCTTT.

V usage is TRBV5-1 and J usage is TRBJ2-1; 13 bases line up with TRBD2. CDR1 and CDR2 (germline): SGHRS, YFSETQ. The CDR3 loop spans 15 amino acids. V was clipped by 3 bases and J by 10 bases; unmatched bases: 7. In nucleotides, the CDR3 is TGCGCCAGCAGCTGGACTAGCGGGAGTTATAGCGAGCAGTTCTTC. Protein: CASSWTSGSYSEQFF.

The chain has TRBV5-1 and TRBJ1-5; the D gene is possibly TRBD1 (6 bases). The CDR3 is made up of 17 amino acids. CDR1 is SGHRS, CDR2 YFSETQ, per germline. Trimming stripped 4 bases from V and 4 bases from J, with 21 bases between. CDR3 amino acids: CASSVNPWTDDNQPQHF. CDR3 nucleotide sequence: TGCGCCAGCAGCGTAAACCCCTGGACAGATGATAATCAGCCCCAGCATTTT.

V is TRBV9 and J is TRBJ2-1, with 7 bases that match TRBD1. J gave up 6 bases and V 1 base, and 7 bases lay outside the gene matches. Germline V gene data show CDR1 as SGDLS and CDR2 as YYNGEE. The CDR3 has 15 residues. CDR3 bases: TGTGCCAGCAGCGTAACCGGGACAGCCCCCAATGAGCAGTTCTTC. Translated: CASSVTGTAPNEQFF.

This rearrangement joins TRBV28 to TRBJ1-5, with D hard to call. CDR3 length: 13 residues. CDR1 and CDR2 (germline): MDHEN, SYDVKM. The V end lost 6 bases, the J end lost 2 bases, and 8 bases lay between the germline ends. In DNA form, the CDR3 reads TGTGCCAGCAGCAAAGTGGGCAATCAGCCCCAGCATTTT. This translates into CASSKVGNQPQHF.

J is TRBJ1-2 and V is TRBV30; TRBD1 is a possible D gene (5 bases). With 1 base removed from V and 11 bases from J, the gap between germline ends came to 14 bases. From germline, CDR1 is GTSNPN and CDR2 SVGIG (reference sequence). This CDR3 is 12 amino acids long. In nucleotides, the CDR3 is TGTGCCTGGAGTGATCAGGGTGTCGGTTACACCTTC. Its protein product is CAWSDQGVGYTF.

The DNA for the CDR3 is TGTGCCAGCAGTGACTCAGCGGGCTCTGGGGCCAACGTCCTGACTTTC. Amino acids: CASSDSAGSGANVLTF. The V call is TRBV6-4, the J call TRBJ2-6; D perhaps matches TRBD2 (6 bases). Germline values: CDR1 MRHNA, CDR2 SNTAGT. The CDR3 contains 16 residues. With 0 bases removed from V and 0 bases from J, the gap between germline ends came to 6 bases.